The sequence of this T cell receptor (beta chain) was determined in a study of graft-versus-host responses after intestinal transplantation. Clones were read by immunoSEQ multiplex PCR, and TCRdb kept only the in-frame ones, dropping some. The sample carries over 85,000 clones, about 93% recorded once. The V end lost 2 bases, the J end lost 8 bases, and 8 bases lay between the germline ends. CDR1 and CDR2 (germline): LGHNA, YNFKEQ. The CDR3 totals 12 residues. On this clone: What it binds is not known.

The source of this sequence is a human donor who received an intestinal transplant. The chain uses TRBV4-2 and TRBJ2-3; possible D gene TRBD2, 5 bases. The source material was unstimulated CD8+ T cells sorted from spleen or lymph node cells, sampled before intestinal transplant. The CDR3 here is CASSQTRTTQYF. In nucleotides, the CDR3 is TGTGCCAGCAGCCAAACTAGAACTACGCAGTATTTT.